A selection of T cell receptor beta chains follows, all from one sample in a study of T cell responses to AZD1222 COVID-19 vaccine. The protocol was immunoSEQ multiplex PCR, while the TCRdb copy is restricted to in-frame clones and leaves out a portion. The sample yields 150,000 or so clones, 85% to 95% seen once. Sequences were derived from peripheral blood, sampled on day 0 of AZD1222 vaccination. All receptors derive from an adult in good health. The CDR3 runs from the conserved cysteine through the conserved F or W. A D gene is named only where the DNA matches it firmly. Size tells how often a clone was seen (once, few, many) or the class of an expanded clone, and some rows leave it out.

>.|TRBV11-2|TRBJ2-3|13|.
TGTGCCAGCAGCTTAGACCGGAGAGATACGCAGTATTTT
CASSLDRRDTQYF
>few|TRBV7-3|TRBJ2-7|13|.
TGTGCCAGCAGCTTATTCAAGGGGCGCGAGCAGTACTTC
CASSLFKGREQYF
>.|TRBV13|TRBJ1-2|13|.
TGTGCCAGCAGCTTAGACGGAAACTATGGCTACACCTTC
CASSLDGNYGYTF
>.|TRBV28|TRBJ2-7|15|.
TGTGCCAGCGAGAGACAGCGCTCAAACTCCTACGAGCAGTACTTC
CASERQRSNSYEQYF
>.|TRBV7-9|TRBJ2-1|17|.
TGTGCCAGCAGCTTAGAGGAGACACGACGCTCCTACAATGAGCAGTTCTTC
CASSLEETRRSYNEQFF
>.|TRBV3-1/TRBV3-2|TRBJ2-1|17|TRBD2
TGTGCCAGCAGCCAGGCGGGACTAGCGGGTGACCACAATGAGCAGTTCTTC
CASSQAGLAGDHNEQFF
>few|TRBV7-2|TRBJ2-7|13|.
TGTGCCAGCAGCATCGAGCACCCTAACGAGCAGTACTTC
CASSIEHPNEQYF
>once|TRBV5-1|TRBJ2-1|13|.
TGCGCCAGCAGCTTGACTAGTGAATATGAGCAGTTCTTC
CASSLTSEYEQFF
>.|TRBV7-8|TRBJ1-1|16|TRBD1
TGTGCCAGCATCCCCCAGGGGGACGTTTCGAACACTGAAGCTTTCTTT
CASIPQGDVSNTEAFF
>.|TRBV7-8|TRBJ2-1|14|.
TGTGCCAGCAGCTTAAACAGGCCCTACAATGAGCAGTTCTTC
CASSLNRPYNEQFF
>.|TRBV14|TRBJ2-2|19|.
TGTGCCAGCAGCCAAGATTTGGTAGGAGCGTATGAGAACACCGGGGAGCTGTTTTTT
CASSQDLVGAYENTGELFF
>.|TRBV6-1|TRBJ2-2|14|.
TGTGCCAGCAGTGAAGGTCTAGGTATCGGGGAGCTGTTTTTT
CASSEGLGIGELFF
>.|TRBV6-5|TRBJ1-2|13|.
TGTGCCAGCAGTTCGGACAGTAACTATGGCTACACCTTC
CASSSDSNYGYTF
>.|TRBV30|TRBJ2-7|14|.
TGTGCCTGGAGGAAAACGGGGGTCTCCTACGAGCAGTACTTC
CAWRKTGVSYEQYF
>.|TRBV6-5|TRBJ2-3|14|.
TGTGCCAGCAGATTTGGCCCGGCCACAGATACGCAGTATTTT
CASRFGPATDTQYF
>.|TRBV21-1|TRBJ1-1|17|.
TGTGCCAGCATCCTCAGCGGCCCCGGACAGAGAGGCGCTGAAGCTTTCTTT
CASILSGPGQRGAEAFF
>.|TRBV5-1|TRBJ2-1|15|TRBD2
TGCGCCAGCAGGTTTTGGGGGACTAGGGACAATGAGCAGTTCTTC
CASRFWGTRDNEQFF
>.|TRBV7-2|TRBJ2-3|14|.
TGTGCCAGCAGCTTAGGAGGGGCTGTAGATACGCAGTATTTT
CASSLGGAVDTQYF
>.|TRBV10-3|TRBJ1-3|11|.
TGTGCCATAGCCCGGAATTACACCATATATTTT
CAIARNYTIYF
>.|TRBV28|TRBJ2-1|14|.
TGTGCCAGCAGTTCAGGAGGAGCTGGAGATGAGCAGTTCTTC
CASSSGGAGDEQFF
>.|TRBV10-2|TRBJ2-7|18|.
TGCGCCAGCAGTTTAATAGGAACCCGGGACTTTGGGTTTTACGAGCAGTACTTC
CASSLIGTRDFGFYEQYF
>.|TRBV5-1|TRBJ2-1|14|.
TGCGCCAGCACCAGGGACCCTCCCTCCAATGAGCAGTTCTTC
CASTRDPPSNEQFF
>.|TRBV12-3/TRBV12-4|TRBJ2-5|13|.
TGTGCCAGCAGTTTGGGTCCAAGGGAGACCCAGTACTTC
CASSLGPRETQYF
>.|TRBV3-1/TRBV3-2|TRBJ2-5|17|TRBD2
TGTGCCAGCAGCGCGCCGGGACTAGCGGGAGGAGTAGAGACCCAGTACTTC
CASSAPGLAGGVETQYF
>.|TRBV27|TRBJ1-5|16|TRBD1
TGTGCCAGCAGACCCGACAGGGTTAAAAGCAATCAGCCCCAGCATTTT
CASRPDRVKSNQPQHF
>.|TRBV11-2|TRBJ2-3|15|.
TGTGCCAGCAGCATAGACTATTTCCCCACAGATACGCAGTATTTT
CASSIDYFPTDTQYF
>.|TRBV28|TRBJ2-7|18|.
TGTGCCAGCAGTTTGACGCAGACTCTCCTAGCCCACGCCTACGAGCAGTACTTC
CASSLTQTLLAHAYEQYF
>.|TRBV19|TRBJ1-2|15|.
TGTGCCAGTAGTATAGGATCGGGCGAATACTATGGCTACACCTTC
CASSIGSGEYYGYTF
>.|TRBV5-5|TRBJ2-5|14|.
TGTGCCAGCGTGATAGGAGGGAGCCAAGAGACCCAGTACTTC
CASVIGGSQETQYF
>.|TRBV24-1|TRBJ2-7|13|TRBD1
TGTGCCACCGGCCCCAGGGGGTCGTACGAGCAGTACTTC
CATGPRGSYEQYF
>.|TRBV30|TRBJ1-3|15|.
TGTGCCTGGAGTACGGGGAAGATGGCTGGAAACACCATATATTTT
CAWSTGKMAGNTIYF
>.|TRBV14|TRBJ2-7|15|TRBD1
TGTGCCAGCAGCCGACCGGGACAGGGCTCCTACGAGCAGTACTTC
CASSRPGQGSYEQYF
>.|TRBV6-1|TRBJ2-3|12|.
TGTGCCAGCAGTGAAGAAAGAGATACGCAGTATTTT
CASSEERDTQYF
>.|TRBV14|TRBJ2-3|15|TRBD2
TGTGCCAGCAGCCCTCTAGCGGGGCGCACAGATACGCAGTATTTT
CASSPLAGRTDTQYF
>.|TRBV7-9|TRBJ2-2|15|.
TGTGCCAGCAGCCCCCCACAGGGCAACACCGGGGAGCTGTTTTTT
CASSPPQGNTGELFF
>.|TRBV24-1|TRBJ2-1|13|.
TGTGCCACCAGTGATTTAGGGCGGCTGGAGCAGTTCTTC
CATSDLGRLEQFF
>.|TRBV28|TRBJ1-2|14|.
TGTGCCAGCAGTTGGCCAGGGCTAGACTTGGGCTACACCTTC
CASSWPGLDLGYTF
>.|TRBV5-4|TRBJ2-7|14|.
TGTGCCAGCAGCCCATTAGACCCTGCCTACGAGCAGTACTTC
CASSPLDPAYEQYF
>.|TRBV5-4|TRBJ2-3|15|.
TGTGCCAGCAGCTTTCACGGGGCCGGCACAGATACGCAGTATTTT
CASSFHGAGTDTQYF
>.|TRBV15|TRBJ2-3|15|.
TGTGCCACCAGCCCTCAGTCAGGGACGATAGATACGCAGTATTTT
CATSPQSGTIDTQYF
>few|TRBV6-1|TRBJ2-1|18|.
TGTGCCAGCAGTGAAGCTAGGCTCTGGGGCAGGGGACCTAATGAGCAGTTCTTC
CASSEARLWGRGPNEQFF
>.|TRBV5-6|TRBJ1-1|14|.
TGTGCCAGCAGCTCCCTTGCAGCTAACACTGAAGCTTTCTTT
CASSSLAANTEAFF
>.|TRBV5-6|TRBJ1-4|14|TRBD1
TGTGCCAGCAGCCAGGGACAGCTCAATGAAAAACTGTTTTTT
CASSQGQLNEKLFF
>.|TRBV24-1|TRBJ2-6|18|TRBD2
TGTGCCACCAGTGATGACGCCGGGAGGAGCTCTGGGGCCAACGTCCTGACTTTC
CATSDDAGRSSGANVLTF
>.|TRBV24-1|TRBJ2-1|21|TRBD1
TGTGCCACCAGTGATAGAGGGGACAGGGGGCTGACTCCGGGGTCCTACAATGAGCAGTTCTTC
CATSDRGDRGLTPGSYNEQFF
>.|TRBV19|TRBJ2-2|14|TRBD1
TGTGCCAGTAAACAGGGGATCCTCACCGGGGAGCTGTTTTTT
CASKQGILTGELFF
>.|TRBV27|TRBJ1-2|14|.
TGTGCCAGCAGTTTGGCGGGGCTCGACGGTGGCTACACCTTC
CASSLAGLDGGYTF
>.|TRBV7-3|TRBJ2-1|13|.
TGTGCCAGCAGCCCCTGGCCCGGCGATGAGCAGTTCTTC
CASSPWPGDEQFF
>.|TRBV3-1/TRBV3-2|TRBJ2-7|15|.
TGTGCCAGCAGCGCAAATGCCCTGGGCCCCTACGAGCAGTACTTC
CASSANALGPYEQYF
>once|TRBV28|TRBJ2-3|15|TRBD1
TGTGCCAGCAGCGAAGGACAGGCTAGCACAGATACGCAGTATTTT
CASSEGQASTDTQYF
>.|TRBV28|TRBJ1-2|13|.
TGTGCCAGCACCCCCACTGCGTTTTATGGCTACACCTTC
CASTPTAFYGYTF
>once|TRBV6-4|TRBJ2-2|14|.
TGTGCCAGCAAATCAGGGCCCGGCACCGGGGAGCTGTTTTTT
CASKSGPGTGELFF
>.|TRBV25-1|TRBJ2-1|16|.
TGTGCCAGCAGTGAATCTAGGGGGAGCTCCTACAATGAGCAGTTCTTC
CASSESRGSSYNEQFF
>.|TRBV7-9|TRBJ1-1|14|TRBD1
TGTGCCAGCAGCATAGACAGGGCGTACACTGAAGCTTTCTTT
CASSIDRAYTEAFF
>few|TRBV19|TRBJ1-1|13|.
TGTGCCAGTAGTATAGATTTTTCCGGGATGTCTTTCTTT
CASSIDFSGMSFF
>.|TRBV7-2|TRBJ2-7|16|TRBD2
TGTGCCAGCAGCATCTCCGAGCGGGAGGCCTTCTACGAGCAGTACTTC
CASSISEREAFYEQYF
>once|TRBV4-2|TRBJ2-1|16|TRBD2
TGTGCCAGCAGCCAAGATTCTCCGGGAGGGGGGCGTGAGCAGTTCTTC
CASSQDSPGGGREQFF